The rows below give T cell receptor beta chains drawn from one sample of a study of metastatic and nonmetastatic thyroid tumors. TCRdb reassembled clones from the PCR reads with MiXCR. This sample has about 23,000 clones; 20% to 30% occur once, and the top ten carry 9.5% to 15%. Sequencing was done on a sample of tumor tissue. The receptors derive from a male donor with papillary thyroid cancer or a benign thyroid nodule (not recorded which). Some clones in this sample may be carry-over from other donors' samples. The CDR3 runs from the conserved cysteine through the conserved F or W. The D gene is left open where the match is weak. Clone sizes are given selectively: once, few, many, or a class where the clone is expanded.

abundance | len | j_gene | d_gene | v_gene | CDR3aa | CDR3nt
. | 12 | TRBJ1-3 | . | TRBV2 | CASSVVVNTIYF | TGTGCCAGCAGCGTCGTGGTAAACACCATATATTTT
. | 14 | TRBJ1-5 | . | TRBV28 | CAISPRSGCQPQHF | TGTGCCATCAGTCCCAGGTCAGGGTGTCAGCCCCAGCATTTT
many | 16 | TRBJ2-1 | TRBD2 | TRBV6-6 | CASSYRGSSGPNEQFF | TGTGCCAGCAGTTACCGGGGTTCTAGCGGTCCTAATGAGCAGTTCTTC
medium-sized | 13 | TRBJ2-7 | TRBD2 | TRBV6-1 | CASSAGAVYEQYF | TGTGCCAGCAGCGCGGGAGCTGTCTACGAGCAGTACTTC
many | 14 | TRBJ1-1 | . | TRBV10-1 | CASSEILGNTEAFF | TGCGCCAGCAGTGAGATCCTGGGGAACACCGAAGCTTTCTTT
. | 14 | TRBJ1-2 | . | TRBV7-9 | CASSYSGVVYGYTF | TGTGCCAGCAGCTATTCAGGGGTGGTCTATGGCTACACCTTC
many | 14 | TRBJ1-3 | . | TRBV6-1 | CATPDHAPGNTIYF | TGTGCCACCCCCGACCACGCACCCGGAAACACCATATATTTT
many | 11 | TRBJ1-2 | . | TRBV20-1 | CSGTSNYGYTF | TGCAGTGGGACATCCAACTATGGCTACACCTTC
. | 16 | TRBJ2-7 | . | TRBV28 | CASRSASGTKGYEQYF | TGTGCCAGCAGATCAGCCAGTGGAACTAAAGGTTACGAGCAGTACTTC
many | 18 | TRBJ2-1 | TRBD2 | TRBV11-3 | CASSSDGGLGVPYNEQFF | TGTGCCAGCAGCTCAGACGGAGGACTAGGCGTCCCCTACAATGAGCAGTTCTTC
medium-sized | 15 | TRBJ2-7 | TRBD1 | TRBV10-3 | CAISEYDRGINEQYF | TGTGCCATCAGTGAGTACGACAGGGGTATCAACGAGCAGTACTTC
many | 13 | TRBJ2-3 | . | TRBV7-2 | CASSRRDRDTQYF | TGTGCCAGCAGCCGCCGGGACCGAGATACGCAGTATTTT
many | 13 | TRBJ2-7 | TRBD1 | TRBV3-1 | CASSLRGPYEQYF | TGTGCCAGCAGCCTCAGGGGGCCCTACGAGCAGTACTTC
many | 14 | TRBJ2-1 | TRBD2 | TRBV20-1 | CSARSAGGRNEQFF | TGCAGTGCTAGATCCGCGGGCGGGAGGAATGAGCAGTTCTTC
. | 17 | TRBJ2-3 | TRBD2 | TRBV11-1 | CASSPKTSGSRPDTQYF | TGTGCCAGCAGCCCAAAGACTAGCGGGAGTCGTCCAGATACGCAGTATTTT
. | 17 | TRBJ2-5 | . | TRBV6-1 | CASTPPDDKGWEETKYF | TGTGCCAGCACCCCCCCCGACGACAAGGGGTGGGAAGAGACCAAGTACTTC
medium-sized | 16 | TRBJ2-3 | TRBD2 | TRBV10-1 | CASSESGLADTDTQYF | TGCGCCAGCAGTGAGTCTGGGCTAGCGGACACAGATACGCAGTATTTT
. | 13 | TRBJ2-1 | . | TRBV11-2 | CASSLEKGGRQFF | TGTGCCAGCAGCTTAGAAAAGGGGGGGCGGCAGTTCTTC
. | 13 | TRBJ1-5 | . | TRBV6-1 | CASSEWGFQPQHF | TGTGCCAGCAGTGAATGGGGGTTTCAGCCCCAGCATTTT
many | 14 | TRBJ2-2 | . | TRBV10-3 | CAITPQGRTGELFF | TGTGCCATCACCCCGCAGGGCAGGACCGGGGAGCTGTTTTTT
many | 17 | TRBJ2-1 | . | TRBV6-5 | CASSPLRPTSSYNEQFF | TGTGCCAGCAGTCCCCTACGGCCTACCTCCTCCTACAATGAGCAGTTCTTC
many | 14 | TRBJ1-1 | . | TRBV4-3 | CASSQGGMNTEAFF | TGCGCCAGCAGCCAGGGAGGCATGAACACTGAAGCTTTCTTT
. | 15 | TRBJ1-1 | . | TRBV28 | CASSMVGQQNTEAFF | TGTGCCAGCAGCATGGTCGGTCAGCAGAACACTGAAGCTTTCTTT
. | 15 | TRBJ2-7 | TRBD1 | TRBV7-2 | CASSRPGQRTNEQYF | TGTGCCAGCAGTCGTCCGGGACAGAGGACCAACGAGCAGTACTTC
. | 16 | TRBJ1-1 | . | TRBV6-1 | CASSQTGFGSGTEAYF | .
many | 13 | TRBJ1-1 | TRBD1 | TRBV2 | CASSATGGLEAFF | TGTGCCAGCAGTGCGACAGGGGGCCTTGAAGCTTTCTTT
many | 15 | TRBJ2-7 | TRBD2 | TRBV7-2 | CASSYWSGGGYEQYF | TGTGCCAGCAGCTACTGGTCGGGAGGGGGGTACGAGCAGTACTTC
many | 15 | TRBJ1-1 | TRBD1 | TRBV19 | CASSIDRVRNTEAFF | TGTGCCAGTAGTATCGACAGGGTAAGGAACACTGAAGCTTTCTTT
. | 13 | TRBJ2-2 | . | TRBV28 | CPSSPQGGGELFF | TGTCCCAGCAGTCCCCAAGGGGGAGGGGAGCTGTTTTTT
few | 13 | TRBJ2-7 | . | TRBV28 | CASRVHEMVEQYF | TGTGCCAGCAGGGTGCATGAGATGGTCGAGCAGTACTTC
once | 14 | TRBJ1-2 | . | TRBV20-1 | CSAPWGESDYGYTF | TGCAGTGCTCCATGGGGGGAGAGTGACTATGGCTACACCTTC
medium-sized | 14 | TRBJ1-1 | . | TRBV28 | CASSLGWGNTEAFF | TGTGCCAGCAGTTTAGGTTGGGGAAACACTGAAGCTTTCTTT
. | 13 | TRBJ1-6 | TRBD1 | TRBV20-1 | CSARDRGNSPLHF | TGCAGTGCTAGGGACAGGGGGAATTCACCCCTCCACTTT
many | 13 | TRBJ2-1 | TRBD2 | TRBV15 | CATSSITGLQQFF | TGTGCCACCAGCAGCATCACGGGACTACAGCAGTTCTTC
many | 14 | TRBJ2-2 | . | TRBV7-2 | CASSFLRGPGELFF | TGTGCCAGCAGCTTTCTCAGGGGCCCCGGGGAGCTGTTTTTT
many | 13 | TRBJ2-5 | . | TRBV12-3/TRBV12-4 | CASSLSGEKTQYF | TGTGCCAGCAGTTTGTCAGGGGAGAAGACCCAGTACTTC
. | 14 | TRBJ1-1 | TRBD1 | TRBV2 | CASSEAGQGSGAFF | TGTGCCAGCAGTGAAGCCGGACAGGGGAGCGGAGCTTTCTTT
many | 15 | TRBJ2-7 | TRBD1 | TRBV24-1 | CATSELDRLSYEQYF | TGTGCCACCAGTGAATTGGACAGGCTATCCTACGAGCAGTACTTC
. | 15 | TRBJ2-5 | . | TRBV15 | CATSRRDRYQETQYF | TGTGCCACCAGCAGAAGGGACCGGTACCAAGAGACCCAGTACTTC
few | 13 | TRBJ1-2 | TRBD1 | TRBV6-1 | CASSGQGAGGYTF | TGTGCCAGCAGTGGACAGGGAGCCGGTGGCTACACCTTC
many | 18 | TRBJ2-4 | TRBD2 | TRBV18 | CASSPPVLGGMSKNIQYF | TGTGCCAGCTCACCACCGGTGTTGGGAGGGATGAGCAAAAACATTCAGTACTTC
. | 15 | TRBJ2-7 | TRBD2 | TRBV6-5 | CASSDSPSGSYEQYF | TGTGCCAGCAGTGACTCGCCTAGCGGATCCTACGAGCAGTACTTC
. | 14 | TRBJ1-6 | . | TRBV20-1 | CSASGDLPNSPLHF | TGCAGTGCTAGTGGGGATTTACCAAATTCACCCCTCCACTTT
few | 13 | TRBJ2-1 | TRBD2 | TRBV29-1 | CSVDQREANEQFF | TGCAGCGTTGACCAGCGGGAAGCAAATGAGCAGTTCTTC
many | 13 | TRBJ2-1 | . | TRBV11-1 | CASSLTGSNEQFF | TGTGCCAGCAGCTTAACAGGGAGCAATGAGCAGTTCTTC
many | 13 | TRBJ2-1 | . | TRBV29-1 | CSVERSSYNEQFF | TGCAGCGTTGAGCGGAGCTCCTACAATGAGCAGTTCTTC
. | 21 | TRBJ2-1 | TRBD2 | TRBV7-3 | CASSLTSGLAGALYSYNEQFF | TGTGCCAGCAGCTTAACAAGCGGACTAGCGGGAGCACTATACTCCTACAATGAGCAGTTCTTC